This TCR beta chain stems from a study of cytomegalovirus exposure and HLA in healthy donors. Overall study findings and caveats: Associated with cytomegalovirus, according to the listing, were 150 to 200 TCR beta chains. The tendency of first-cohort TCR clusters to co-occur in the 90 to 150 validation repertoires emerged from a later analysis. With high specificity and sensitivity, the classifier reportedly diagnosed cytomegalovirus status.

Profiling relied on immunoSEQ multiplex PCR, and the TCRdb table lists in-frame clones only, not all of them. The sample holds fewer than 200,000 clones, approximately 86% seen once. With 5 bases removed from V and 1 base from J, the gap between germline ends came to 15 bases. The CDR3 is 15 residues long. CDR1 is SGHTA, CDR2 FQGNSA, per germline. With respect to this clone: Its antigen is unidentified.

The validation cohort, a group of more than 100 subjects, included the donors and was separate from the roughly 600-subject first cohort. V usage is TRBV7-2 and J usage is TRBJ2-7; D perhaps matches TRBD1 (6 bases). Sequencing was carried out using PBMCs. The clonotype comes from a man aged 25 to 40 in good health and CMV-seropositive. The CDR3 sequence: CASSPTRTASYEQYF. The CDR3 DNA follows: TGTGCCAGCAGCCCTACTCGGACAGCGTCCTACGAGCAGTACTTC.